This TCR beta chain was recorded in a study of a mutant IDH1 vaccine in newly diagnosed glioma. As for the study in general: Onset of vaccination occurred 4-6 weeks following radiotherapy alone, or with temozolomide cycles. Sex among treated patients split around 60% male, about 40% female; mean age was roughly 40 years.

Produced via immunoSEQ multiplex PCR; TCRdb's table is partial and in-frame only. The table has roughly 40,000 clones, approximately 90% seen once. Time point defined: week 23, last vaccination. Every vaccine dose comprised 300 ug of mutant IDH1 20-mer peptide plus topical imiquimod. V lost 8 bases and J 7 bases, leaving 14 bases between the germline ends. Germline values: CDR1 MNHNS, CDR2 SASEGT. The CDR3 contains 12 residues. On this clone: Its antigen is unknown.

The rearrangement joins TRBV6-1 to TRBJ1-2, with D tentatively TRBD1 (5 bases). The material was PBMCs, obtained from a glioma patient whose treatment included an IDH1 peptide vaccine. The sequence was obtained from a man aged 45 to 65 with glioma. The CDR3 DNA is TGTGCCAGCTCCTGGGGAGGGGCTGGCTACACCTTC. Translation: CASSWGGAGYTF.